This section outlines one TCR beta chain sequence together with its context. The antigen remains unidentified. The sample belongs to a study of vaccination effects on CD4 cells after COVID-19. The protocol was immunoSEQ multiplex PCR, while the TCRdb copy is restricted to in-frame clones and leaves out a portion. This table has about 11,000 clones, 74% appearing once. ViraFEST assay sequencing came after antigen-specific CD4+ T cells were expanded with viral peptide pools. Once cultured for roughly 10 days, the cells underwent separation to obtain CD4+ T cells. Vaccine recipients lacked prior SARS-CoV-2 infection and had negative nucleocapsid antibodies. PBMC cultures contained around 2 million cells per well, roughly 10 IU/ml IL-2 and approximately 9.4 ug/ml peptides. Days 3 and 7 were when half the medium was replaced with IL-2 medium. Study conclusions and caveats: Marked clonal contraction was seen in infection- and vaccine-induced clones late after vaccination.

The source was CD4+ T cells from PBMCs cultured with HCoV-229E spike peptides, collected before COVID-19 vaccination. The sequence derives from a human donor who received a COVID-19 vaccine.

The CDR3 DNA reads TGTGCCAGCGGGACAGGTCGAGGTCAGCCCCAGCATTTT. Its protein product is CASGTGRGQPQHF. This chain joins TRBV6-5 and TRBJ1-5; 8 nucleotides agree with TRBD1. CDR3 length equals 13 residues. The V gene's germline CDR1 is MNHEY and CDR2 SVGAGI. Trimming took 8 bases from V and 6 from J; bases not matched to a gene: 6.